Presented here are 17 T cell receptor beta chains from one specimen sequenced in a study of T cells in Graves' hyperthyroidism and ophthalmopathy. TCR beta CDR3 regions were amplified from RNA transcripts. Primed by the HTBI set, a first-round RT-PCR was run on the TCR CDR3. A single record per CDR3 protein comes from TCRdb applying MiXCR to the multiplex PCR reads. In the table there are 500,000 or so distinct CDR3 sequences, roughly a sixth of which are singletons. Specimen: blood. Receptors were obtained from a woman aged 25 to 45 with Graves' ophthalmopathy.

CDR3 in amino acids: CASSLAQGEPQHF. The CDR3 DNA reads as TGTGCCAGCAGTTTAGCGCAGGGAGAGCCCCAGCATTTT. The chain is built from TRBV12-3 or TRBV12-4 and TRBJ1-5; weak D call: TRBD1 (5 bases). Trimming cost V 0 bases and J 8 bases, with 8 bases left between them. CDR3 size: 13 residues.

V gene TRBV6-2 or TRBV6-3 combines with J gene TRBJ2-3, with 7 bases fitting TRBD2. Losses at the gene ends were 2 bases for V and 2 bases for J; bases not matched to a gene: 7. Germline lookup yields CDR1 MNHEY and CDR2 SVGEGT. The CDR3 contains 16 residues. The CDR3 DNA is TGTGCCAGCAGTTACCCCTTGCGGGGGTACACAGATACGCAGTATTTT. This encodes CASSYPLRGYTDTQYF.

The chain has TRBV14 and TRBJ2-5, with 8 nucleotides matching TRBD1. Germline CDR1 is SGHDN and CDR2 is FVKESK. The CDR3 spans 16 residues. Trimming at V came to 0 bases and at J to 3 bases, leaving 6 bases not matched to a gene. CDR3 residues: CASSQDRDRIEETQYF. The CDR3 bases are TGTGCCAGCAGCCAAGATAGGGACAGGATCGAAGAGACCCAGTACTTC.

The chain combines TRBV10-3 with TRBJ1-1, with a tentative D call TRBD1 (5 bases). This CDR3 has 13 residues. In germline, CDR1 is ENHRY, CDR2 SYGVKD. Deletions cut 4 bases from V and 4 bases from J, with 10 bases between. The CDR3 DNA is TGTGCCATCAGTGCCAGGGAGGTCACTGAAGCTTTCTTT. This codes for CAISAREVTEAFF.

In its sample, this clonotype was seen once. A read error may explain this, as a much larger clone is one base away. This sequence joins TRBV20-1 and TRBJ1-1; D perhaps matches TRBD1 (5 bases). CDR3 length: 13 residues. The V end lost 6 bases, the J end lost 5 bases, and 16 bases lay between the germline ends. The V gene's germline CDR1 is DFQATT and CDR2 SNEGSKA (reference sequence). The CDR3 loop reads CSAPDKEWTEAFF. The CDR3 coding sequence is TGCAGTGCCCCGGACAAGGAATGGACTGAAGCTTTCTTT.

This clonotype was recorded only once. The chain couples TRBV9 to TRBJ1-3, with 7 bases identical to TRBD1. Germline assignment: CDR1 SGDLS and CDR2 YYNGEE. CDR3 length: 17 amino acids. V was clipped by 0 bases and J by 1 base; unmatched bases: 7. CDR3 bases: TGTGCCAGCAGCGTAGCTGTGGGGACAGCTTCTGGAAACACCATATATTTT. Encoded protein: CASSVAVGTASGNTIYF.

V is TRBV28 and J is TRBJ2-7; 12 bases agree with TRBD2. Germline lookup yields CDR1 MDHEN and CDR2 SYDVKM. This CDR3 spans 14 amino acids. V trimming: 3 bases; J trimming: 5 bases; junction bases outside the gene matches: 2. CDR3 nucleotides: TGTGCCAGCAGTTTGACTAGCGGGAGCAACGAGCAGTACTTC. As protein: CASSLTSGSNEQYF.

This clonotype was recorded many times. V and J are TRBV7-6 and TRBJ2-7; D remains ambiguous. The V end was cut by 4 bases, the J end by 0 bases, with 13 bases between. CDR3 length: 15 residues. The V gene's germline CDR1 is SGHVS and CDR2 FNYEAQ. The CDR3 loop is CASSSRRGFSYEQYF. The DNA for the CDR3 is TGTGCCAGCAGCTCCCGACGAGGCTTCTCCTACGAGCAGTACTTC.

This clonotype was recorded a few times. The chain links TRBV28 to TRBJ1-5; TRBD1 aligns across 10 bases. J was trimmed by 2 bases and V by 6 bases; bases with no gene match: 7. CDR1 is MDHEN, CDR2 SYDVKM, per germline. The CDR3 is made up of 16 amino acids. Written as DNA, the CDR3 is TGTGCCAGCAGCTTACGACAGGGGGCAGGCAATCAGCCCCAGCATTTT. This sequence encodes CASSLRQGAGNQPQHF.

Ten or more counts support this clonotype. J is TRBJ2-1 and V is TRBV7-9, with TRBD2 matching over 9 bases. This CDR3 region has 15 residues. Germline CDR1 and CDR2: SEHNR and FQNEAQ (reference sequence). Trimming took 4 bases from V and 7 from J; bases not matched to a gene: 8. CDR3 DNA sequence: TGTGCCAGCAGCTGGACTAGCGCCTTAGGAAATGAGCAGTTCTTC. It encodes CASSWTSALGNEQFF.

This clonotype turned up a few times. The chain joins TRBV5-6 to TRBJ2-1; D may correspond to TRBD1 or TRBD2 (5 bases each). The CDR3 is made up of 17 amino acids. Germline V gives CDR1 SGHDT, CDR2 YYEEEE. The ends were cut back, 4 bases at V and 8 bases at J, with 25 bases in the middle. The CDR3 coding sequence is TGTGCCAGCAGCCTTCTTAGGGGAGACGGTTTCAACCATGAGCAGTTCTTC. This sequence encodes CASSLLRGDGFNHEQFF.

This clonotype was counted ten times or more. This chain connects TRBV20-1 to TRBJ2-7; 7 nucleotides match TRBD2. This CDR3 is built from 15 residues. Germline V gene data show CDR1 as DFQATT and CDR2 as SNEGSKA (reference sequence). Unmatched junction bases numbered 10, after V lost 3 bases and J lost 2 bases. CDR3 sequence reads: CSASSLSGDTYEQYF. CDR3 DNA: TGCAGTGCTAGTTCACTGAGCGGGGATACCTACGAGCAGTACTTC.

This clonotype was detected ten times or more. The chain has TRBV6-2 or TRBV6-3 and TRBJ2-2; 8 bases align to TRBD2. Trimming removed 7 bases from V and 0 bases from J; junction bases left unmatched: 13. This CDR3 contains 18 residues. In germline, CDR1 is MNHEY, CDR2 SVGEGT. The CDR3 is CASTNRLAGLPNTGELFF. CDR3 sequence (DNA): TGTGCCAGCACTAACCGGTTAGCGGGACTACCGAACACCGGGGAGCTGTTTTTT.

This clonotype was counted between two and nine times. This chain uses TRBV7-2 with TRBJ2-3; D uncertain. The CDR3 extends over 12 amino acids. The ends were cut back, 8 bases at V and 2 bases at J, with 8 bases in the middle. Germline V CDR1 and CDR2: SGHTA, FQGNSA. DNA for the CDR3: TGTGCCAGCGGTAGGATCACAGATACGCAGTATTTT. This codes for CASGRITDTQYF. Combining the CDR3 with reference TRBV7-2 and TRBJ2-3 gives the whole variable domain GAGVSQSPSNKVTEKGKDVELRCDPISGHTALYWYRQSLGQGLEFLIYFQGNSAPDKSGLPSDRFSAERTGGSVSTLTIQRTQQEDSAVYLCASGRITDTQYFGPGTRLTVL.

This clonotype was counted only a few times. The chain employs TRBV5-4 and TRBJ2-1, with TRBD2 matching over 7 bases. Trimming cost V 4 bases and J 3 bases; bases outside gene matches: 7. This CDR3 has 15 amino acids. Germline V lookup: CDR1 SGHNT, CDR2 YYREEE (reference sequence). The CDR3 DNA follows: TGTGCCAGCAGCGGGGGGGGGACTCGCTACAATGAGCAGTTCTTC. It encodes CASSGGGTRYNEQFF.

Only a few counts were recorded for this clonotype. The chain joins TRBV5-4 to TRBJ2-5, with 9 bases that match TRBD1. The germline V gene has CDR1 SGHNT and CDR2 YYREEE (reference sequence). Trimming removed 4 bases from V and 5 bases from J; junction bases left unmatched: 9. There are 15 residues in the CDR3. Here the CDR3 DNA reads TGTGCCAGCAGCAACCGGGACAGGGTGGGGGAGACCCAGTACTTC. Protein: CASSNRDRVGETQYF.

V gene TRBV2 combines with J gene TRBJ2-3, with 13 bases aligning to TRBD2. Germline V gives CDR1 SNHLY, CDR2 FYNNEI. This CDR3 contains 16 residues. The V segment lost 8 bases and the J segment 0 bases; nucleotides outside the gene matches: 5. DNA of the CDR3: TGTGCCAGCCAACCGGGACTAGCGGGAAGCACAGATACGCAGTATTTT. Residues: CASQPGLAGSTDTQYF.